This T cell receptor beta chain was captured by sequencing in a study of T cells in Graves' hyperthyroidism and ophthalmopathy. Findings and caveats of the study: Among thyroid clonotypes expanded above 0.001, most also appeared in blood.

Uncontrolled infection, other autoimmune disease, pregnancy or lactation led to exclusion. Diagnostic decisions used clinical symptoms, serum thyroxine and TRAb, thyroid ultrasound and orbital computed tomography. Germline V gives CDR1 LNHDA, CDR2 SQIVND (reference sequence). Trimming pared 5 bases from V and 7 bases from J, leaving 14 bases between. This CDR3 comprises 13 residues. As regards this clonotype: The antigen is not known.

From RNA transcripts, TCR beta CDR3 regions were amplified. The TCR CDR3 was amplified in a first-round RT-PCR using the HTBI primer set. TCRdb processed the multiplex PCR reads anew with MiXCR; each CDR3 protein has one entry. The top ten clones hold roughly 19% of a sample with roughly 500,000 distinct CDR3 sequences, about half of them seen once. The clonotype originates from an adult woman with Graves' disease, either hyperthyroidism or ophthalmopathy (not recorded which). Sequences were obtained from peripheral blood or thyroid tissue (not recorded which). The chain links TRBV19 to TRBJ2-5; D not certain. The CDR3 nucleotides read TGTGCCAGTAGTCCCCCCAGGAGTGGGACCCAGTACTTC. Encoded protein: CASSPPRSGTQYF.